This TCR beta chain derives from a study of a mutant IDH1 vaccine in newly diagnosed glioma. Study-level background: Eight vaccinations were given in weeks 1, 3, 5, 7, 11, 15, 19 and 23. Following radiotherapy alone, or alongside temozolomide cycles, vaccination was started after an interval of 4-6 weeks. Patients previously underwent radiotherapy, temozolomide, or both, and most underwent both.

Time point given: week 11, during vaccination. Each vaccine dose was 300 ug of mutant IDH1 20-mer peptide, with topical imiquimod. V lost 0 bases, J lost 2 bases, and 6 bases stayed unmatched. Germline V gene data show CDR1 as SGHVS and CDR2 as FQNEAQ. The CDR3 loop spans 16 amino acids. Sequencing used immunoSEQ multiplex PCR; TCRdb keeps in-frame clones, though not all of them. The profile covers roughly 120,000 clones, with roughly 77% appearing a single time and about 5.5% taken by the ten largest. Concerning this clone itself: Its antigen is unknown.

This TCR was recovered from a man between 40 and 49 years old with glioma. The chain employs TRBV7-8 and TRBJ2-7; TRBD1 aligns across 8 bases. The sample here was PBMCs, taken from a glioma patient whose treatment included an IDH1 peptide vaccine. CDR3 nucleotide sequence: TGTGCCAGCAGCTTAGCCCCGGGACAGGCAACCTACGAGCAGTACTTC. Its translation is CASSLAPGQATYEQYF.